This T cell receptor beta chain appears in the sequencing data of a study of blood T cell repertoires in COVID-19. Study at large: Collection of acute and convalescent COVID-19 samples took place in the United States, Italy and Spain. Sources were T cells, B-cell-depleted T cells, or PBMCs; the material itself was cDNA or gDNA.

Original processing notes: Cell counts per sample came from amplifying reference gene primers. Only in-frame clones appear in the TCRdb table, and some are missing; sequencing was by immunoSEQ multiplex PCR. The V and J calls and clone size are taken from that table; D and trimming were inferred from the DNA. The data hold roughly 250,000 clones, with around 80% observed a single time. V gave up 0 bases and J gave up 7 bases; unmatched junction bases: 4. Germline CDR1 reads LNHDA; CDR2 reads SQIVND (reference sequence). The CDR3 length is 15 residues. The J gene is TRBJ1-5, the V gene TRBV19, with 9 bases that match TRBD1. This sequence was found in a middle-aged woman with active or convalescent COVID-19. Sequencing was done on a sample of peripheral blood. CDR3 DNA sequence: TGTGCCAGTAGTATAGAGGACAGGGGAAGCCAGCCCCAGCATTTT. Translating gives CASSIEDRGSQPQHF.